This T cell receptor beta chain comes out of a study of OX40 agonist ivuxolimab in advanced cancers. Looking at the study overall: Intravenous ivuxolimab was administered to patients every 2 weeks at 0.01 to 10 mg/kg. Recorded diagnoses for dose-escalation patients were hepatocellular carcinoma, melanoma, renal cell or head and neck cancer.

The CDR3 has 13 amino acids. The germline V gene has CDR1 LNHDA and CDR2 SQIVND (reference sequence). Trimming took off 5 bases at V and 2 bases at J, with 10 bases between the two ends. Findings and limits, study-wide: Still undetermined is the antigen specificity of the expanded peripheral T cells.

A word on this clone: Antigen specificity is unknown.

Clones were read by immunoSEQ multiplex PCR, and TCRdb kept only the in-frame ones, dropping some. In the table there are over 15,000 clones, 84% of which are singletons. This specimen consisted of CD4+ or CD8+ T cells sorted from blood, obtained in a trial of the OX40 agonist ivuxolimab. The receptor's source is an adult with an advanced solid tumor such as melanoma, head and neck, liver or kidney cancer. The V gene is TRBV19, the J gene TRBJ2-7; D is unclear. The DNA for the CDR3 is TGTGCCAGTAGTTTCAGTCCAGCCTACGAGCAGTACTTC. Protein: CASSFSPAYEQYF.